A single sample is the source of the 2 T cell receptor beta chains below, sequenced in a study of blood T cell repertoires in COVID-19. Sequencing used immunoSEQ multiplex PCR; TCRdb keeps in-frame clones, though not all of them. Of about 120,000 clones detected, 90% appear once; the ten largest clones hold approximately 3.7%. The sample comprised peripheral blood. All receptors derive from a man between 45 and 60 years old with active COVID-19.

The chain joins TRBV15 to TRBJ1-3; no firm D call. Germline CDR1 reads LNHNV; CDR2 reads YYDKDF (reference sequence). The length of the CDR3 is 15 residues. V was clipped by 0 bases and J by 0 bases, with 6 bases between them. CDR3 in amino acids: CATSRDTVSGNTIYF. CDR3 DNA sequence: TGTGCCACCAGCAGAGATACGGTCTCTGGAAACACCATATATTTT.

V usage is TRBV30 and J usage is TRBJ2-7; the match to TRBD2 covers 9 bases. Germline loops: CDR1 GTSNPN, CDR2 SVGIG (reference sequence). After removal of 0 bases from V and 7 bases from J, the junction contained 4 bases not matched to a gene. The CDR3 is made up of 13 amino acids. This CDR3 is CAWSVGLAGEQYV. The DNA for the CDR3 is TGTGCCTGGAGTGTAGGGCTAGCGGGGGAGCAGTACGTC.